The rows below give T cell receptor beta chains drawn from one sample of a study of beta chain features in type 1 diabetes. Produced via immunoSEQ multiplex PCR; TCRdb's table is partial and in-frame only. This table holds around 430,000 clones, 30% found once. Sequencing input: naive CD4+ T cells from blood. The receptor set was obtained from a man between 18 and 29 years old in good health. Both conserved end residues are part of each CDR3. The order of the fields is J gene, clone size, V gene, D gene, CDR3 DNA, CDR3 protein. D genes are given only for firm matches. The size entry is marked missing in some rows and otherwise reads once, few, many or a size class.

TRBJ1-1 | . | TRBV4-1 | TRBD1 | TGCGCCAGCAGCCAAGAGGCCGGGACAGGGAACTCCAACACTGAAGCTTTCTTT | CASSQEAGTGNSNTEAFF
TRBJ1-5 | . | TRBV30 | . | TGTGCCTGGAGCATTGACCGGGGAGATCAGCCCCAGCATTTT | CAWSIDRGDQPQHF
TRBJ2-1 | . | TRBV9 | . | TGTGCCAGCAGCGCTGCAACTAGTTCGGGCTACAATGAGCAGTTCTTC | CASSAATSSGYNEQFF
TRBJ2-1 | . | TRBV30 | . | TGTGCCTGGAGTGTATCCCATTTCTACAATGAGCAGTTCTTC | CAWSVSHFYNEQFF
TRBJ2-3 | . | TRBV15 | . | TGTGCCACCAGCAGAGCCCGGGCTCGGGGCAATACGCAGTATTTT | CATSRARARGNTQYF
TRBJ2-1 | . | TRBV23-1 | . | TGCGCCAGCAGTCAACCCCACTCTCTAGGGAACAATGAGCAGTTCTTC | CASSQPHSLGNNEQFF
TRBJ1-2 | . | TRBV9 | TRBD1 | TGTGCCAGCAGCGTCCCCGGGACAGCAGATGGCTACACCTTC | CASSVPGTADGYTF
TRBJ2-7 | . | TRBV28 | TRBD1 | TGTGCCAGCATTCTCGGGACAGGGAGTAGCGAGCAGTACTTC | CASILGTGSSEQYF
TRBJ1-1 | few | TRBV7-9 | . | TGTGCCAGCAGCTTCCAAACTCTCATCGACAGCGCGAACACTGAAGCTTTCTTT | CASSFQTLIDSANTEAFF
TRBJ2-3 | . | TRBV6-6 | TRBD2 | TGTGCCAGCAGTTACTTGACTAGCGGGGAAACAGATACGCAGTATTTT | CASSYLTSGETDTQYF
TRBJ2-3 | few | TRBV7-8 | . | TGTGCCAGCATCTCCGGCGGCACAGATACGCAGTATTTT | CASISGGTDTQYF
TRBJ1-1 | . | TRBV28 | . | TGTGCCAGCAGGCCCCAGGGTGGGCCATGGGGCACTGAAGCTTTCTTT | CASRPQGGPWGTEAFF
TRBJ1-2 | . | TRBV7-2 | . | TGTGCCAGCAGCCAGACTGCCATCCGAGGGTATGGCTACACCTTC | CASSQTAIRGYGYTF
TRBJ2-7 | . | TRBV10-3 | . | TGTGCCATCAGTGAGTCCAGCGGCCTCCCTGGCGAGCAGTACTTC | CAISESSGLPGEQYF
TRBJ2-7 | once | TRBV14 | . | TGTGCCAGCAGCCAAGGGAGAAAGTACGAGCAGTACTTC | CASSQGRKYEQYF
TRBJ1-2 | few | TRBV30 | TRBD1 | TGTGCCTGGAGTGAGGACAGGTGGAGAGGCTACACCTTC | CAWSEDRWRGYTF
TRBJ1-1 | few | TRBV6-6 | . | TGTGCCAGCAGTTACTCGGTGAACACTGAAGCTTTCTTT | CASSYSVNTEAFF
TRBJ2-1 | . | TRBV7-9 | TRBD2 | TGTGCCAGCAGAGAGCGGGAGACCACTGAGCAGTTCTTC | CASRERETTEQFF
TRBJ2-7 | once | TRBV5-6 | . | TGTGCCAGCAGCCTGGAAACTGACAGTGGCGAGCAGTACTTC | CASSLETDSGEQYF
TRBJ1-2 | . | TRBV7-9 | TRBD1 | TGTGCCAGCACTACAACAGGGGGTGGCTACACCTTC | CASTTTGGGYTF
TRBJ1-2 | . | TRBV5-1 | . | TGCGCCAGCAGCTTGGACAGGGAGAACTATGGCTACACCTTC | CASSLDRENYGYTF
TRBJ2-5 | . | TRBV5-1 | . | TGCGCCAGCAGCTTGTGGAACAGGGCCGGGGAGACCCAGTACTTC | CASSLWNRAGETQYF
TRBJ1-2 | . | TRBV19 | TRBD1 | TGTGCCAGTAGTACGTGGACAGGAGAGATGGATGGCTACACCTTC | CASSTWTGEMDGYTF
TRBJ1-1 | . | TRBV13 | . | TGTGCCAGCAGCTTAGCCCTTGGGACGGTTGACACTGAAGCTTTCTTT | CASSLALGTVDTEAFF
TRBJ2-7 | . | TRBV19 | . | TGTGCCAGTAGTATCTACGGCAGTAGCTCCTACGAGCAGTACTTC | CASSIYGSSSYEQYF
TRBJ2-7 | few | TRBV28 | . | TGTGCCAGCAGCCTCATCGGGGCATACGAGCAGTACTTC | CASSLIGAYEQYF
TRBJ1-3 | few | TRBV30 | . | TGTGCCTGGAGTTCTTTCCAAGGGACTGGAAACACCATATATTTT | CAWSSFQGTGNTIYF
TRBJ2-1 | few | TRBV4-3 | . | TGCGCCAGCAGCCAGGGCCCGCCGGGAGTAGACTACAATGAGCAGTTCTTC | CASSQGPPGVDYNEQFF
TRBJ2-7 | few | TRBV30 | . | TGTGCCTGGACGGATGCCTACGAGCAGTACTTC | CAWTDAYEQYF
TRBJ2-1 | few | TRBV27 | . | TGTGCCAGCAGAGGGGAGTACAATGAGCAGTTCTTC | CASRGEYNEQFF
TRBJ1-3 | . | TRBV28 | TRBD1 | TGTGCCAGCAGTTGGGGCGGACAGGCCCACTCTGGAAACACCATATATTTT | CASSWGGQAHSGNTIYF
TRBJ2-7 | . | TRBV7-2 | . | TGTGCCAGCAGCTCCTACAGGGATATCGAGCAGTACTTC | CASSSYRDIEQYF
TRBJ2-1 | few | TRBV11-3 | . | TGTGCCAGCAGCCCGCAGTTCTTC | CASSPQFF
TRBJ1-1 | . | TRBV29-1 | . | TGCAGCGGCCTTAAGGGGACCCGAGGAACTGAAGCTTTCTTT | CSGLKGTRGTEAFF
TRBJ2-2 | . | TRBV13 | TRBD2 | TGTGCCAGCAGCTTAGGTCCCAGCGGGAGGGCCGGGGAGCTGTTTTTT | CASSLGPSGRAGELFF
TRBJ2-2 | . | TRBV6-1 | . | TGTGCCAGCAGTGTCGGGGACACCGGGGAGCTGTTTTTT | CASSVGDTGELFF
TRBJ2-3 | . | TRBV7-2 | . | TGTGCCAGCAGCTTAGTTAGAGAAGATACGCAGTATTTT | CASSLVREDTQYF
TRBJ2-7 | . | TRBV6-6 | . | TGTGCCAGCAGCGCTGGGCCAGCCGAGCAGTACTTC | CASSAGPAEQYF
TRBJ2-7 | once | TRBV28 | TRBD2 | TGTGCCAGCCGACGGACTAGCGGCTACGAGCAGTACTTC | CASRRTSGYEQYF
TRBJ1-1 | few | TRBV25-1 | . | TGTGCCAGCAGTGAATGTGTTGCTGAAGCTTTCTTT | CASSECVAEAFF
TRBJ1-1 | few | TRBV29-1 | . | TGCAGCGTCAAAACCGGGGGGAACACTGAAGCTTTCTTT | CSVKTGGNTEAFF
TRBJ2-6 | . | TRBV19 | . | TGTGCCACCACGGACAGCCGCTCTGGGGCCAACGTCCTGACTTTC | CATTDSRSGANVLTF
TRBJ2-1 | few | TRBV29-1 | TRBD2 | TGCAGCGTTGATAGGGGGACTAGCGGTGGTGAGCAGTTCTTC | CSVDRGTSGGEQFF
TRBJ2-2 | . | TRBV6-5 | . | TGTGCCAGCAGTTACCAACACCTCGGGGAGCTGTTTTTT | CASSYQHLGELFF
TRBJ2-3 | . | TRBV18 | . | TGTGCCAGCTCACGGGACAGCACAGATACGCAGTATTTT | CASSRDSTDTQYF
TRBJ2-5 | . | TRBV30 | . | TGTGCCTGCTCGGGGGGCGGCGAGACCCAGTACTTC | CACSGGGETQYF
TRBJ2-7 | once | TRBV15 | TRBD2 | TGTGCCACCAGCAGAGCCTGGAGGGGACTAGCGGGAGTAGTTAAAGAGCAGTACTTC | CATSRAWRGLAGVVKEQYF
TRBJ1-2 | . | TRBV30 | . | TGTGCCTGGAGTTTCCCGGGCTTGAGCTATGGCTACACCTTC | CAWSFPGLSYGYTF
TRBJ2-1 | . | TRBV30 | TRBD1 | TGTGCCTGGAGGAAGGCGGGACAGGGGAGGAATGAGCAGTTCTTC | CAWRKAGQGRNEQFF
TRBJ2-7 | . | TRBV30 | . | TGTGCCTGGACCCCGGGGAGGGGGACCTACGAGCAGTACTTC | CAWTPGRGTYEQYF
TRBJ2-1 | . | TRBV5-4 | TRBD2 | TGTGCCAGCAGCCTAAGACTAGCGGGGCTCTACAATGAGCAGTTCTTC | CASSLRLAGLYNEQFF
TRBJ2-3 | . | TRBV9 | TRBD2 | TGTGCCAGCAGCGTCGTAGCGGGGTCTAGCACAGATACGCAGTATTTT | CASSVVAGSSTDTQYF
TRBJ2-3 | few | TRBV7-2 | . | TGTGCCAGCAGCCAACACTTCGCATCCACAGATACGCAGTATTTT | CASSQHFASTDTQYF
TRBJ1-1 | . | TRBV20-1 | . | TGCAGTGCGTCCATAGGGGCTGAAGCTTTCTTT | CSASIGAEAFF
TRBJ1-1 | . | TRBV30 | TRBD1 | TGTGCCTGGAGGCCTACAGGGGCTACTGAAGCTTTCTTT | CAWRPTGATEAFF
TRBJ2-1 | . | TRBV7-9 | TRBD2 | TGTGCCAGCAAATTACTAGCGGACTACAATGAGCAGTTCTTC | CASKLLADYNEQFF
TRBJ2-1 | few | TRBV5-4 | TRBD2 | TGTGCGACGCTGGCGCGGGAGAACTACAATGAGCAGTTCTTC | CATLARENYNEQFF
TRBJ1-5 | . | TRBV7-9 | . | TGTGCCAGCAGCTTAGAGGGCGCGAGCAATCAGCCCCAGCATTTT | CASSLEGASNQPQHF
TRBJ2-5 | . | TRBV29-1 | . | TGCAGCGGGGAGAAACGGAACTCAGAAGAGACCCAGTACTTC | CSGEKRNSEETQYF
TRBJ2-1 | . | TRBV27 | . | TGTGCCAGCAGTCGACCCGGGACGACCCCTAATGAGCAGTTCTTC | CASSRPGTTPNEQFF